This T cell receptor beta chain was identified in a study of T cells in Graves' hyperthyroidism and ophthalmopathy. There were TCR beta CDR3 regions amplified from RNA transcripts. During a first-round RT-PCR of the TCR CDR3, the HTBI primer set was used. TCRdb itself ran the multiplex PCR reads through MiXCR, one entry per CDR3 protein. The sample yields 620,000 or so distinct CDR3 sequences, approximately 14% seen once. In this sample, this clonotype turned up a few times. What it binds is unknown. Reasons for excluding patients were uncontrolled infection, other autoimmune disease, pregnancy or lactation. The study, taken as a whole, reports: Among clonotypes expanded in thyroid above 0.001, most were also found in blood. From stable hyperthyroidism, ophthalmopathy was separated by a 13 V-J model.

J gave up 5 bases and V 3 bases, and 7 bases lay outside the gene matches. This CDR3 spans 15 amino acids. CDR1 and CDR2 from the germline V gene are LGHDT and YNNKEL (reference sequence). The sequence came from a woman in her 50s with Graves' ophthalmopathy. Source material: blood. V is TRBV3-1 and J is TRBJ2-1, with TRBD2 identical over 7 bases. Here the CDR3 DNA reads TGTGCCAGCAGCCACCTAGCGGTAGGAAACAATGAGCAGTTCTTC. Translated: CASSHLAVGNNEQFF.